These 19 T cell receptor beta chains share one sample of origin, sequenced in a study of CD8 T cells in ankylosing spondylitis. Study findings and constraints: Eight highly homologous variants formed a TCR beta motif that appeared characteristic of ankylosing spondylitis blood.

In TCRdb, the 5' RACE reads were re-called with MiXCR into one record per CDR3 protein. The sample records about 330,000 distinct CDR3 sequences, approximately 8.2% being singletons. These receptors' targets are unknown. Sequencing was done on a sample of blood, either unsorted or a sorted T cell fraction (not recorded which). These receptors came from a male donor with ankylosing spondylitis.

This clonotype was seen at least ten times. The J gene is TRBJ1-5, the V gene TRBV29-1, with D maybe TRBD1 (5 bases). This CDR3 is 14 amino acids long. Germline V gives CDR1 SQVTM, CDR2 ANQGSEA. Deletions cut 6 bases from V and 4 bases from J, with 16 bases between. CDR3 protein: CSVRDSGGNQPQHF. The CDR3, as DNA: TGCAGCGTCCGGGACTCCGGAGGAAATCAGCCCCAGCATTTT.

The chain employs TRBV6-5 and TRBJ2-7, with D hard to call. The V end was cut by 3 bases, the J end by 4 bases, with 13 bases between. The CDR3 extends over 14 amino acids. From germline, CDR1 is MNHEY and CDR2 SVGAGI. CDR3 in DNA: TGTGCCAGCAGTTATTCCCAAGAGCGTTACGAGCAGTACTTC. The encoded protein is CASSYSQERYEQYF.

This clonotype was seen more than once but under ten times. This chain uses TRBV7-9 with TRBJ2-3, with 14 bases fitting TRBD2. The CDR3 is 15 residues long. Trimming at V came to 8 bases and at J to 4 bases, leaving 5 bases not matched to a gene. Germline V lookup: CDR1 SEHNR, CDR2 FQNEAQ (reference sequence). The CDR3 DNA is TGTGCCAGCGCGACTAGCGGGAGGGTGGCAGATACGCAGTATTTT. Translation gives CASATSGRVADTQYF.

This clonotype was picked up a small number of times. This chain joins TRBV5-5 and TRBJ1-6; 7 bases align to TRBD1. The trim removed 2 bases at V and 8 bases at J, leaving 7 bases unmatched. This CDR3 contains 15 residues. CDR1 and CDR2 from the germline V gene are SGHKS and YYEKEE (reference sequence). The CDR3 protein is CASSFRQGGYSPLHF. For the CDR3, the DNA is TGTGCCAGCAGCTTCCGACAGGGAGGTTATTCACCCCTCCACTTT. The full variable domain, its missing parts supplied by reference TRBV5-5 and TRBJ1-6, is DAGVTQSPTHLIKTRGQQVTLRCSPISGHKSVSWYQQVLGQGPQFIFQYYEKEERGRGNFPDRFSARQFPNYSSELNVNALLLGDSALYLCASSFRQGGYSPLHFGNGTRLTVT.

This clonotype was seen ten or more times. The rearrangement links TRBV20-1 to TRBJ2-1; 10 bases agree with TRBD2. V lost 8 bases, J lost 1 base, and 11 bases stayed unmatched. Germline CDR1 and CDR2: DFQATT and SNEGSKA (reference sequence). The CDR3 has 16 amino acids. The CDR3 nucleotides read TGCAGTTCTACACAGTTGACTAGCGGGTCCTACAATGAGCAGTTCTTC. It codes for CSSTQLTSGSYNEQFF.

The chain recombines TRBV11-3 with TRBJ2-2; TRBD1 might be the D (6 bases). V lost 1 base, J lost 7 bases, and 10 bases lay in between. The CDR3 consists of 14 residues. Per germline, CDR1 SGHNT and CDR2 YENEEA. This CDR3 is CASSLVQGIGELFF. The CDR3 bases are TGTGCCAGCAGCTTAGTACAGGGCATCGGGGAGCTGTTTTTT.

The chain carries TRBV28 and TRBJ2-7; no firm D call. Trimming took off 1 base at V and 3 bases at J, with 10 bases between the two ends. Germline loops: CDR1 MDHEN, CDR2 SYDVKM. The CDR3 is made up of 14 amino acids. As DNA, the CDR3 is TGTGCCAGCAGTTTATCCACGATAGACTACGAGCAGTACTTC. Translating it yields CASSLSTIDYEQYF.

This clonotype has a handful of counts. This chain joins TRBV9 and TRBJ2-5; no definite D call. The CDR3 is made up of 14 amino acids. Trimming removed 2 bases from V and 4 bases from J, with 12 bases in between. Germline V gene data show CDR1 as SGDLS and CDR2 as YYNGEE. The CDR3 reads CASSVLPAGETQYF. The CDR3 coding sequence is TGTGCCAGCAGCGTCCTACCCGCAGGAGAGACCCAGTACTTC.

This clonotype has a handful of counts. The chain recombines TRBV5-1 with TRBJ2-3; 7 nucleotides agree with TRBD2. V lost 1 base to trimming and J lost 3 bases; unmatched junction nucleotides: 2. The CDR3 runs to 14 residues. Germline CDR1 SGHRS, CDR2 YFSETQ. The CDR3 sequence: CASSLLAETDTQYF. In DNA form, the CDR3 reads TGCGCCAGCAGCTTGCTAGCGGAAACAGATACGCAGTATTTT.

DNA of the CDR3: TGTGCCACCGGAGGGAGCTTCGCTGAAGCTTTCTTT. Protein: CATGGSFAEAFF. The rearrangement joins TRBV28 to TRBJ1-1; no definite D call. The V gene's germline CDR1 is MDHEN and CDR2 SYDVKM. This CDR3 spans 12 amino acids. The V end lost 10 bases, the J end lost 6 bases, and 15 bases lay between the germline ends.

CDR3 amino acids: CASSSGWGDKETQYF. The CDR3 bases are TGTGCCAGCAGCTCGGGGTGGGGGGACAAAGAGACCCAGTACTTC. The chain links TRBV7-2 to TRBJ2-5; D may match TRBD1 or TRBD2 (6 bases each). CDR1 and CDR2 from the germline V gene are SGHTA and FQGNSA. Trimming stripped 4 bases from V and 3 bases from J, with 15 bases between. The length of the CDR3 is 15 residues.

This clonotype was counted between two and nine times. The chain joins TRBV5-6 to TRBJ2-7, with 11 nucleotides matching TRBD1. Trimming at V came to 0 bases and at J to 3 bases, leaving 2 bases not matched to a gene. This CDR3 is 15 amino acids long. Germline values: CDR1 SGHDT, CDR2 YYEEEE. For the CDR3, the DNA is TGTGCCAGCAGCTTGGGGACAGGGGGCATCTACGAGCAGTACTTC. Residues: CASSLGTGGIYEQYF.

V is TRBV29-1 and J is TRBJ2-1; D gene ambiguous. Trimming left V 0 bases short and J 8 bases short, with 8 bases between. Germline CDR1 is SQVTM and CDR2 is ANQGSEA. This CDR3 contains 12 residues. This CDR3 is CSVEDQSYEQFF. CDR3 bases: TGCAGCGTTGAAGATCAAAGCTATGAGCAGTTCTTC.

This chain joins TRBV6-1 and TRBJ1-2, with a possible D match to TRBD1 (5 bases). The CDR3 totals 17 residues. The germline V gene has CDR1 MNHNS and CDR2 SASEGT. Trimming removed 6 bases from V and 8 bases from J, with 28 bases in between. In DNA form, the CDR3 reads TGTGCCAGCAGCGCAAACCACGAAAGGGACCTCAGAAGGGGCTACACCTTC. Residues: CASSANHERDLRRGYTF.

The chain combines TRBV5-1 with TRBJ2-3; TRBD2 matches 7 bases. J gave up 5 bases and V 6 bases, and 15 bases lay outside the gene matches. The CDR3 has 16 amino acids. Germline CDR1 reads SGHRS; CDR2 reads YFSETQ. CDR3 DNA sequence: TGCGCCAGCACCTCTCTTGACGGGGGGAGGGGAGATACGCAGTATTTT. Translation: CASTSLDGGRGDTQYF. Full variable domain (outside the CDR3, taken from reference TRBV5-1 and TRBJ2-3): KAGVTQTPRYLIKTRGQQVTLSCSPISGHRSVSWYQQTPGQGLQFLFEYFSETQRNKGNFPGRFSGRQFSNSRSEMNVSTLELGDSALYLCASTSLDGGRGDTQYFGPGTRLTVL.

The chain couples TRBV29-1 to TRBJ1-3; D remains ambiguous. The CDR3 spans 12 residues. With 4 bases removed from V and 4 bases from J, the gap between germline ends came to 8 bases. Germline V gives CDR1 SQVTM, CDR2 ANQGSEA. Written as DNA, the CDR3 is TGCAGCGTTGGGGGTAGCGGAAACACCATATATTTT. Translation: CSVGGSGNTIYF. Using reference TRBV29-1 and TRBJ1-3 for the parts outside the CDR3, the full variable domain is SAVISQKPSRDICQRGTSLTIQCQVDSQVTMMFWYRQQPGQSLTLIATANQGSEATYESGFVIDKFPISRPNLTFSTLTVSNMSPEDSSIYLCSVGGSGNTIYFGEGSWLTVV.

This sequence joins TRBV27 and TRBJ2-5; 7 bases match TRBD1. Losses at the gene ends were 6 bases for V and 2 bases for J; bases not matched to a gene: 9. The CDR3 consists of 15 residues. From germline, CDR1 is MNHEY and CDR2 SMNVEV (reference sequence). Written as DNA, the CDR3 is TGTGCCAGCAGGCAACAGACAGGGATACAAGAGACCCAGTACTTC. Its protein product is CASRQQTGIQETQYF.

This clonotype was recorded a few times. V is TRBV6-5 and J is TRBJ1-5, with TRBD1 matching 9 bases. J was trimmed by 6 bases and V by 2 bases; bases with no gene match: 8. The germline V gene has CDR1 MNHEY and CDR2 SVGAGI. CDR3 length equals 16 residues. The CDR3 nucleotides read TGTGCCAGCAGTTACCACCCCGGGACAGGGAGTCAGCCCCAGCATTTT. Encoded protein: CASSYHPGTGSQPQHF.

The chain combines TRBV3-1 with TRBJ2-1; 9 positions match TRBD1. Germline CDR1 LGHDT, CDR2 YNNKEL (reference sequence). The CDR3 runs 16 residues. V was pared by 2 bases and J by 6 bases, with 8 bases of the junction left unmatched. CDR3 sequence reads: CASSQYRDRVGNEQFF. Here the CDR3 DNA reads TGTGCCAGCAGCCAATACCGGGACAGGGTGGGCAATGAGCAGTTCTTC.